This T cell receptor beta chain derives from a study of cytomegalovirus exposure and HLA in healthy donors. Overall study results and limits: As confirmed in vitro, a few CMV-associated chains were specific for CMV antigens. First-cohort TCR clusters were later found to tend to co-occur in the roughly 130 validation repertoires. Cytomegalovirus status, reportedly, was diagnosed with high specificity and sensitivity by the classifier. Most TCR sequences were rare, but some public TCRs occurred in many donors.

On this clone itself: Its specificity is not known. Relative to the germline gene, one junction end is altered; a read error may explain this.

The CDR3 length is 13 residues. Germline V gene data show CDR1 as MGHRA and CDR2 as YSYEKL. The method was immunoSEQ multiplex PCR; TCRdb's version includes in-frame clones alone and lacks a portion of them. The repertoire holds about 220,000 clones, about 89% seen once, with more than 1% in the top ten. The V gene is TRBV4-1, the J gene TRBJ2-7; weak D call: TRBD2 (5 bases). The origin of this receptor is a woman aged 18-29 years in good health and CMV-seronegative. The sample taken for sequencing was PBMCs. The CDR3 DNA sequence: TGCGCCAGCAGCCTAGAGCGGAACTACGGGCAGTACTTC. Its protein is CASSLERNYGQYF.